This T cell receptor (beta chain) derives from a study of STAT3 mutations in large granular lymphocyte leukemia. Comment on this clone: Its antigen is not known.

Study results and limitations: In several patients, dominant TCR clone burden exceeded STAT3 mutant burden, suggesting STAT3 mutation arose secondarily. In T-cell large granular lymphocyte leukemia, about half of patients showed multiple immunodominant subclonotypes.

Clones were sequenced by immunoSEQ multiplex PCR, and TCRdb holds only the in-frame ones, with some missing. Here the sample spans over 10,000 clones, about 85% being singletons. Between the trimmed V and J ends, which lost 4 bases and 1 base, there was a span of 10 bases. The CDR3 has 14 amino acids. Germline loops: CDR1 SEHNR, CDR2 FQNEAQ (reference sequence). The chain recombines TRBV7-9 with TRBJ2-5, with a weak D call TRBD2 (7 bases). The sequence came from a man in his 60s with T-cell large granular lymphocyte leukemia. Some clones in this sample may be carry-over from other donors' samples. Sequences were obtained from peripheral blood mononuclear cells. In DNA, the CDR3 is TGTGCCAGCAGCTGGGGGGGCAGCCAAGAGACCCAGTACTTC. Its protein product is CASSWGGSQETQYF.